This T cell receptor beta chain was observed in a study of siplizumab effects on memory and regulatory T cells. Note on this clone: Its antigen is not known.

This CDR3 has 14 amino acids. With V trimmed by 2 bases and J by 2 bases, 2 bases remained unmatched. Per the germline V gene, CDR1 is SEHNR and CDR2 is FQNEAQ (reference sequence). Libraries were prepared by immunoSEQ multiplex PCR; TCRdb keeps only in-frame clonotypes and omits some of them. Here the sample spans approximately 100,000 clones, 94% being singletons. Study-wide findings and caveats: Proliferating CD4+ or CD8+ clones, roughly 75-96% of them, lacked an assignable naive or memory phenotype. Siplizumab gave mappable alloreactive CD4+ clones an average Treg-derived fraction of about 72%, against around 27% in controls. Poor capture below about 10^-5 frequency left most alloreactive clones unmapped to unstimulated subsets. For siplizumab cultures, the suppressive function of their proliferating Tregs was not confirmed.

J is TRBJ1-2 and V is TRBV7-9; 7 bases line up with TRBD1. The TCR sequence derives from a human donor in good health. Sequenced: Tregs sorted from blood. DNA for the CDR3: TGTGCCAGCAGCTTACCGGGACAGAACTATGGCTACACCTTC. This codes for CASSLPGQNYGYTF.